Here is one T cell receptor (beta chain) with its context. Antigen specificity is unknown. This entry belongs to a study of cytomegalovirus exposure and HLA in healthy donors. Notes on the study in general: Prediction of most subjects' HLA-A and HLA-B alleles by TCR beta sequences was reportedly accurate. Other equally common chains were less clonally expanded than HLA-associated TCR beta chains, a later analysis showed.

PCR was performed using 60 Vbeta and 13 Jbeta primers. Libraries were prepared by immunoSEQ multiplex PCR; TCRdb keeps only in-frame clonotypes and omits some of them. The repertoire consists of around 200,000 clones, with roughly 82% occurring once and the leading ten covering around 1.2%. With V trimmed by 5 bases and J by 10 bases, 17 bases remained unmatched. Germline CDR1 reads LNHDA; CDR2 reads SQIVND (reference sequence). The length of the CDR3 is 17 residues. Sequencing input: PBMCs. This chain links TRBV19 with TRBJ2-1; 10 bases map to TRBD1. This sequence was found in a girl aged 2-10 years in good health and CMV-seropositive. The DNA for the CDR3 is TGTGCCAGTAGTGCCTCAAGACAGGGGGCGGTATATACGGAGCAGTTCTTC. Its translation is CASSASRQGAVYTEQFF.